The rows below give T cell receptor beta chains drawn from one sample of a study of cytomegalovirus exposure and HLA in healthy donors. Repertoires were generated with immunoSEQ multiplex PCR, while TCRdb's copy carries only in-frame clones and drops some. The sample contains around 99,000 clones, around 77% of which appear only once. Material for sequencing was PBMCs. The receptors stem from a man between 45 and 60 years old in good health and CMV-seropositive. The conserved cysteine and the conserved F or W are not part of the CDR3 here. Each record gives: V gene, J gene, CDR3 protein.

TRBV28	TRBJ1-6	ASRAPGQGVNSPLH
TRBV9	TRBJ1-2	ASSLPPTGRGYT
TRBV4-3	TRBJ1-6	ASSQAGQAGSPLH
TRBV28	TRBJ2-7	ASSFPGQGAMYEQY
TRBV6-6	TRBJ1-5	ASSYSGRDREQPQH
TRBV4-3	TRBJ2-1	ASSPFTPGTGGHGEQF
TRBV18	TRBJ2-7	ASSPEGAGYEQY
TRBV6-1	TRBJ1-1	ASRRTATGNTEAF
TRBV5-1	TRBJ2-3	ASSLGQGEWDTQY
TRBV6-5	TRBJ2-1	ASSYPASGGGYEQF
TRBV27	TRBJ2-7	ASRSDRSYEQY
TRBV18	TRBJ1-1	ASSPDSMNTEAF
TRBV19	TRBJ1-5	ASTRTGGNQPQH
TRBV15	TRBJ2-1	ATSRDRVHEQF
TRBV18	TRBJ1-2	ASSPGDRGPGYT
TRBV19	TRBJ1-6	ASNSGTGSPLH
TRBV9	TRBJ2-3	ASSVDARDTQY
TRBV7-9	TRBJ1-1	ASSHWDRQNTEAF
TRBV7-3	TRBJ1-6	ASSPDGAYNSPLH
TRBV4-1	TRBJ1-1	ASSQVGMRLTEAF
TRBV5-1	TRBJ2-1	ASSLRSGLDGNEQF
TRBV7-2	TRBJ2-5	ASSLVDRDGTQY
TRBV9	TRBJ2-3	ASSVGGEGQY
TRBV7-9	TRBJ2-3	SSSFGSDTQY
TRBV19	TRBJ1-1	ASSTGQGGMNTEAF
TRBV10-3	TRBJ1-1	AISGDRVNTEAF
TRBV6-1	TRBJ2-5	ASSEMDSGGASRETQY
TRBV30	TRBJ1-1	AWSQSTGLTEAF
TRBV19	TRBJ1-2	ASSMGVFERQGNGYT
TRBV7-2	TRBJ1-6	ASSSDRSSNSPLH
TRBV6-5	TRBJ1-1	ASSRSGGTEAF
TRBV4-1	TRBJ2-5	ASSQVGREETQY
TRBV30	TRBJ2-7	AWSGGTGVSYEQY
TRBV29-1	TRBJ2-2	SVRGGVGTGELF
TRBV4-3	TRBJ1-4	ASSQGTGGEKLF
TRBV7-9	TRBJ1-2	ASSLWGEDGYT
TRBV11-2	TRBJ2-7	ASSNPDRGYEQY
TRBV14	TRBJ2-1	ASSQVPRGSYNEQF
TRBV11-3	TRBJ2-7	ASSATGIEQY
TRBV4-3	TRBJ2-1	ASSQDPPGDISYNEQF
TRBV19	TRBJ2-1	ASSKGLEIDEQF